This is a list of T cell receptor beta chains from one sample in a study of blood T cell repertoires in COVID-19. Sequencing used immunoSEQ multiplex PCR; TCRdb keeps in-frame clones, though not all of them. Found here are about 180,000 clones, 80% to 90% of them singletons; the top ten hold over 7%. The sample was peripheral blood. These receptors were obtained from a man aged 50 to 59 with active or convalescent COVID-19. Both conserved end residues are part of each CDR3. D genes are given only for firm matches. Clone size appears in some rows only: once, few, many, or a class for an expanded clone.

abundance	v_gene	d_gene	j_gene	CDR3nt	CDR3aa
NA	TRBV19	TRBD2	TRBJ2-3	TGTGCCAGTACTAGCGGGGCCCTCCACACAGATACGCAGTATTTT	CASTSGALHTDTQYF
NA	TRBV19	NA	TRBJ2-5	TGTGCCAGTAGTACGGGTAGAGAGACCCAGTACTTC	CASSTGRETQYF
NA	TRBV6-6	NA	TRBJ1-2	TGTGCCAGCAGTTACACGACAACAGGAGATAACTATGGCTACACCTTC	CASSYTTTGDNYGYTF
NA	TRBV11-3	NA	TRBJ2-2	TGTGCCAGCAGCTCGGTATACGCGAACACCGGGGAGCTGTTTTTT	CASSSVYANTGELFF
NA	TRBV4-1	TRBD1	TRBJ1-2	TGCGCCAGCAGCCAAGAATCCGAGGGGGCTTGGTATGGCTACACCTTC	CASSQESEGAWYGYTF
NA	TRBV11-1	NA	TRBJ2-1	TGTGCCACCCAGCCCCTAGCAGCGGTAGGCGAGCAGTTCTTC	CATQPLAAVGEQFF
NA	TRBV5-1	NA	TRBJ1-2	TGCGCCAGCAGCCCTTCTCAGGGGCGAAACTATGGCTACACCTTC	CASSPSQGRNYGYTF
NA	TRBV7-6	TRBD1	TRBJ1-6	TGTGCCAGCAGCGACCGGACAGGGAACTCACCCCTCCACTTT	CASSDRTGNSPLHF
NA	TRBV4-2	NA	TRBJ2-5	TGTGCCAGCAGCCCAGGTGGGAGCCAAGAGACCCAGTACTTC	CASSPGGSQETQYF
NA	TRBV19	TRBD1	TRBJ2-1	TGTGCCAGTAGTACTACAGGGGGCAATGAGCAGTTCTTC	CASSTTGGNEQFF
once	TRBV28	NA	TRBJ1-1	TGTGCCAGCACCACCCAGGTGCGGGGCGCTTACGAAGCTTTCTTT	CASTTQVRGAYEAFF
once	TRBV28	NA	TRBJ2-5	TGTGCCAGCAGTTCCGTATCAGGGAAAGAGACCCAGTACTTC	CASSSVSGKETQYF
NA	TRBV2	TRBD2	TRBJ2-3	TGTGCCAGCAGTGGCCCCCAGCGGGGGACAGATACGCAGTATTTT	CASSGPQRGTDTQYF
NA	TRBV11-2	NA	TRBJ2-2	TGTGCCAGCAGCTTAGGACGGGAAGCCACCGGGGAGCTGTTTTTT	CASSLGREATGELFF
NA	TRBV5-5	NA	TRBJ2-2	TGTGCCAGCAGCTTAGGAGGGAACACCGGGGAGCTGTTTTTT	CASSLGGNTGELFF
NA	TRBV3-1/TRBV3-2	NA	TRBJ1-2	TGTGCCAGCAGCCAAGGCTCACGCGAGGGTAGCTACACCTTC	CASSQGSREGSYTF
NA	TRBV3-1/TRBV3-2	NA	TRBJ2-3	TGTGCCAGCAGCCACCCCCCCTGGGGCCCGACGTTCACAGATACGCAGTATTTT	CASSHPPWGPTFTDTQYF
NA	TRBV5-1	TRBD1	TRBJ1-2	TGCGCCAGCAGCTTCAGGGGGGCCGGCTACACCTTC	CASSFRGAGYTF
NA	TRBV28	NA	TRBJ1-5	TGTGCCAGCAGTTTACCCCCCCCCGGACAAAAATATAGCAATCAGCCCCAGCATTTT	CASSLPPPGQKYSNQPQHF
NA	TRBV30	TRBD2	TRBJ2-1	TGTGCCCGTAATCAGGGACTAGCGCGAAATGAGCAGTTCTTC	CARNQGLARNEQFF
NA	TRBV12-3/TRBV12-4	TRBD1	TRBJ2-1	TGTGCCGCCAGGGGACAGGCCGACAATGAGCAGTTCTTC	CAARGQADNEQFF
once	TRBV9	NA	TRBJ2-5	TGTGCCAGCAGCGGAACAGGGACCTCGGAGACCCAGTACTTC	CASSGTGTSETQYF